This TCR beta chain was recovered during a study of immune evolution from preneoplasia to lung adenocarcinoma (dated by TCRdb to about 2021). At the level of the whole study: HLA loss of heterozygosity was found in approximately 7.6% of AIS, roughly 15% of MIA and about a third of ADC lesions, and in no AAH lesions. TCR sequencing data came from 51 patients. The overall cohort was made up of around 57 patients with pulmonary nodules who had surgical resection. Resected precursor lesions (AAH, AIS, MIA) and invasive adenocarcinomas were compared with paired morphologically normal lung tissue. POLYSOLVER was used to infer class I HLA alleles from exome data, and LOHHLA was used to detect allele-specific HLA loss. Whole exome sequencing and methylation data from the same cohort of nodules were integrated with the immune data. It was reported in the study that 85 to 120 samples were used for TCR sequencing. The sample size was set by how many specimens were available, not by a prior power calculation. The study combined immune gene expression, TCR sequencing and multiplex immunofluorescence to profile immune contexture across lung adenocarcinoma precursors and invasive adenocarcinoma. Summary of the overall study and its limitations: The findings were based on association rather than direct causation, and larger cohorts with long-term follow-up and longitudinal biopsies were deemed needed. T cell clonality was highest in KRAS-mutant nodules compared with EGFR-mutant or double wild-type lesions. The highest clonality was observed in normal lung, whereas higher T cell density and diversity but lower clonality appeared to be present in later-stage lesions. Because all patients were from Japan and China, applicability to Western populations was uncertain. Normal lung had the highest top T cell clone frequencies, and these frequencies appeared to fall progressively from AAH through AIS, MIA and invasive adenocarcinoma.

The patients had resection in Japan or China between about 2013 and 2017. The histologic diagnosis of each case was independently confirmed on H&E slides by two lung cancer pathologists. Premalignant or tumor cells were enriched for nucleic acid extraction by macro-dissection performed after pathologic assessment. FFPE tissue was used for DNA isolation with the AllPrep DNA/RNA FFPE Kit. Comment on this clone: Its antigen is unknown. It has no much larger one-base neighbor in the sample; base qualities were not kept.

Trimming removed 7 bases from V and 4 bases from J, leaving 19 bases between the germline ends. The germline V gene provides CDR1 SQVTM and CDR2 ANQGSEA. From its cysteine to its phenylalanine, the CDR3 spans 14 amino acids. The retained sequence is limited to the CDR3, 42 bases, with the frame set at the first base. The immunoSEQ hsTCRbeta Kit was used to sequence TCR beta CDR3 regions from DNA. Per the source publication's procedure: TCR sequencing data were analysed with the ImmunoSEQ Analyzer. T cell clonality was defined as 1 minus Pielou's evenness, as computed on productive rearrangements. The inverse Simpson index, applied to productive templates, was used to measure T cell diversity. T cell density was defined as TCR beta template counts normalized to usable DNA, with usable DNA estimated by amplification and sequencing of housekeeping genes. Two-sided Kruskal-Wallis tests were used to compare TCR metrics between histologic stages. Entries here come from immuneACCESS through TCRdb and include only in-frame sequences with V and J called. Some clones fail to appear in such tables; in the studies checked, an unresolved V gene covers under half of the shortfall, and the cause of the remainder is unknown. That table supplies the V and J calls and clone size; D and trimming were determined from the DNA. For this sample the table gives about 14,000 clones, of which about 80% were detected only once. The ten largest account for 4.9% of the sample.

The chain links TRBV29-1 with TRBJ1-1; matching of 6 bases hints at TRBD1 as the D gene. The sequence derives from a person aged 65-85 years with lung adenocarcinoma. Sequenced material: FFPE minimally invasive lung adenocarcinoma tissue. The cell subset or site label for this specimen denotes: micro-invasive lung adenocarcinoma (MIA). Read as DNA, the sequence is TGCAGCGCCCAACTTACGACAGGAGGCACTGAAGCTTTCTTT. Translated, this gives CSAQLTTGGTEAFF. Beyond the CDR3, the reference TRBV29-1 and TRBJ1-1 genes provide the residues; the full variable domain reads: SAVISQKPSRDICQRGTSLTIQCQVDSQVTMMFWYRQQPGQSLTLIATANQGSEATYESGFVIDKFPISRPNLTFSTLTVSNMSPEDSSIYLCSAQLTTGGTEAFFGQGTRLTVV.